This record covers a single T cell receptor (beta chain). The antigen remains undetermined. With V trimmed by 0 bases and J by 4 bases, 3 bases remained unmatched. This CDR3 spans 15 amino acids. Germline-derived CDR1 and CDR2 are SGHDT and YYEEEE. Carried by the TCR beta cDNA libraries were unique molecular identifiers. Each CDR3 protein gets one entry after TCRdb re-called the PCR reads with MiXCR. The data hold about 770,000 distinct CDR3 sequences, with about half observed a single time. This specimen comes from a study of post-analysis software for immune sequencing data. Study as a whole: Patients had relapsing-remitting, secondary progressive or progressive-relapsing multiple sclerosis; some lacked subtype.

Study-wide findings and caveats: F measure showed strong co-clustering of same-batch samples. TRBV segments more frequent in patients than in controls numbered roughly 5 and included TRBV5-6, TRBV5-1 and TRBV20-1. Patients with multiple sclerosis recorded significantly lower normalized Chao1 diversity than controls, the study found.

The rearrangement links TRBV5-6 to TRBJ2-1; 8 bases map to TRBD1. Sequencing used blood. This TCR derives from a girl between 10 and 17 years old with multiple sclerosis. The CDR3 region has the DNA TGTGCCAGCAGCTTGGTCAGGGGGCGTTACAATGAGCAGTTCTTC. Encoded protein: CASSLVRGRYNEQFF.